This T cell receptor (beta chain) was found in a study of identical twins. As concerns this clonotype: As yet, its antigen is unknown.

Overall study results and limits: Surplus twin overlap in beta out-of-frame sequences was less pronounced. Because invariant MAIT and iNKT cells could be present, zero-insertion analyses could be partly confounded.

cDNA carried unique molecular identifiers, and a universal primer site was added by template switching. A single record per CDR3 protein comes from TCRdb applying MiXCR to the 5' RACE reads. The table has approximately 1.8 million distinct CDR3 sequences, more than 30% seen once. The length of the CDR3 is 17 residues. Germline CDR1 reads LGHNA; CDR2 reads YNFKEQ. Trimming removed 6 bases from V and 1 base from J; junction bases left unmatched: 12. Sequencing input: cord blood. The receptor's source is a newborn girl in good health. The rearrangement joins TRBV4-2 to TRBJ2-3, with 8 positions matching TRBD2. The CDR3 sequence: CASRVNGAGGRTDTQYF. CDR3 nucleotides: TGTGCCAGCAGGGTGAATGGGGCGGGGGGCCGCACAGATACGCAGTATTTT.